The source of this T cell receptor beta chain is a study of brain T cells in children with intractable seizures. Surgery cases with the highest brain T cell transcript signatures were chosen for sequencing. Here immunoSEQ multiplex PCR was the method, and the copy in TCRdb shows in-frame clones only, minus some. The data contain over 95,000 clones, 90% to 95% of them singletons. This CDR3 is 12 amino acids long. Germline-derived CDR1 and CDR2 are SGHNT and YENEEA. Trimming stripped 5 bases from V and 4 bases from J, with 8 bases between. The TCR sequence derives from a boy under two years old with hemimegalencephaly and intractable seizures. The chain combines TRBV11-3 with TRBJ2-5; D unresolved. The starting material was peripheral blood, obtained at surgery. The CDR3 DNA reads TGTGCCAGCAGCCTGAGACCAGAGACCCAGTACTTC. Its protein product is CASSLRPETQYF.